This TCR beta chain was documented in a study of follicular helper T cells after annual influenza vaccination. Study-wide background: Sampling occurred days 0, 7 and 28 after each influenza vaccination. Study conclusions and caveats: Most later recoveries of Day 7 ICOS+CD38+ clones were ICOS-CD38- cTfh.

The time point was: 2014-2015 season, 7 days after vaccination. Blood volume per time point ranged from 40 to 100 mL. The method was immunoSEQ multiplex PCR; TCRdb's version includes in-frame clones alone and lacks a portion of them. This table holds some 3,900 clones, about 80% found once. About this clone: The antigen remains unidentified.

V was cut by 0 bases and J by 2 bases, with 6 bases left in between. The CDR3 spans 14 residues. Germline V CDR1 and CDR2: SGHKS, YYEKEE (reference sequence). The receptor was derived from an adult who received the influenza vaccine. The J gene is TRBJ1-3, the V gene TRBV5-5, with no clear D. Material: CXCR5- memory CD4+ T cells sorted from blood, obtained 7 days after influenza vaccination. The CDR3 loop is CASSLDGTGNTIYF. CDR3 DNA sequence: TGTGCCAGCAGCTTGGATGGTACTGGAAACACCATATATTTT.